A single sample is the source of the 5 T cell receptor beta chains below, sequenced in a study of Ad26.COV2.S vaccination and SARS-CoV-2 variants. Sequencing used immunoSEQ multiplex PCR; TCRdb keeps in-frame clones, though not all of them. Among about 320,000 clones listed, roughly 86% were seen once. Treatment in this sample: 19 received Ad26.COV2.S at low or high dose, single or two shots; several received placebo; per-sample allocation not given. The samples were gathered on day 63 after the first injection of vaccine or placebo. Source: peripheral blood, taken in a trial of Ad26.COV2.S vaccine versus placebo. Every receptor here comes from a person between 18 and 65 years old who received the Ad26.COV2.S COVID-19 vaccine or a placebo.

The chain combines TRBV7-9 with TRBJ2-1; TRBD2 might be the D (5 bases). CDR1 is SEHNR, CDR2 FQNEAQ, per germline (reference sequence). V was pared by 2 bases and J by 0 bases, with 8 bases between. CDR3 size: 15 residues. The CDR3 DNA follows: TGTGCCAGCAGCTTACGGGGAGTCTCCTACAATGAGCAGTTCTTC. Translating gives CASSLRGVSYNEQFF.

V gene TRBV5-6 combines with J gene TRBJ1-5; tentative D call: TRBD1 (5 bases). This CDR3 has 13 amino acids. The ends were cut back, 4 bases at V and 3 bases at J, with 8 bases in the middle. Germline V gene lookup returns CDR1 SGHDT and CDR2 YYEEEE. CDR3 in DNA: TGTGCCAGCAGCCGGGGACTCAATCAGCCCCAGCATTTT. Protein product: CASSRGLNQPQHF.

The chain recombines TRBV3-1 (or the pseudogene TRBV3-2) with TRBJ2-7; TRBD2 is a possible D gene (5 bases). Deletions cut 8 bases from V and 5 bases from J, with 10 bases between. The CDR3 spans 11 residues. Germline values: CDR1 LGHDT, CDR2 YNNKEL (reference sequence). In DNA, the CDR3 is TGTGCCAGCCGTCGGCGGGACGAGCAGTACTTC. Translating it yields CASRRRDEQYF.

The genes are TRBV9 and TRBJ1-4; 8 nucleotides line up with TRBD1. Looked up from germline, CDR1 is SGDLS and CDR2 is YYNGEE. The CDR3 has 16 amino acids. With 1 base clipped from V and 7 bases from J, the junction kept 9 bases outside the gene matches. CDR3 amino acids: CASSVLSGTGGEKLFF. The DNA for the CDR3 is TGTGCCAGCAGCGTACTGTCGGGAACAGGGGGTGAAAAACTGTTTTTT.

The chain uses TRBV5-1 and TRBJ1-1; D remains unclear. Trimming removed 0 bases from V and 0 bases from J, with 6 bases in between. The V gene's germline CDR1 is SGHRS and CDR2 YFSETQ. This CDR3 is 14 amino acids long. The CDR3 loop reads CASSLASLNTEAFF. The CDR3 DNA sequence: TGCGCCAGCAGCTTGGCGTCTCTGAACACTGAAGCTTTCTTT.